This TCR beta chain came from a study of blood T cell repertoires in COVID-19. Produced via immunoSEQ multiplex PCR; TCRdb's table is partial and in-frame only. The data show a few hundred thousand clones, 85% to 90% seen once. Donors in Cohort 3 counted as recovered after two negative PCRs, clearance, or symptom resolution. CDR3 length equals 15 residues. Germline loops: CDR1 MNHNS, CDR2 SASEGT. The ends were cut back, 0 bases at V and 8 bases at J, with 16 bases in the middle. This chain links TRBV6-1 with TRBJ1-2; D not certain. The sequenced material came from PBMCs or T cells enriched from blood (not recorded which). The clonotype originates from a woman aged 18-35 years who had recovered from COVID-19. The DNA of the CDR3 is TGTGCCAGCAGTGAAGCGGGCAGGTCTCGTCGGGGCTACACCTTC. This encodes CASSEAGRSRRGYTF.